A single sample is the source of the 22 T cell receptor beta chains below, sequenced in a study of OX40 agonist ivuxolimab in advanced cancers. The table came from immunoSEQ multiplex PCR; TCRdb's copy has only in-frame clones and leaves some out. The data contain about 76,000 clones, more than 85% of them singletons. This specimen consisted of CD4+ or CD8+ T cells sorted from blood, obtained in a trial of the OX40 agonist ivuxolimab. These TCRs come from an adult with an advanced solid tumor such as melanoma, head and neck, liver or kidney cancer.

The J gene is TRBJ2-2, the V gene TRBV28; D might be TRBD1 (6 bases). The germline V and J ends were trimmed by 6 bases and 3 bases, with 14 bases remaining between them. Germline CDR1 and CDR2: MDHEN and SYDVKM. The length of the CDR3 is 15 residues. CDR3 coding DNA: TGTGCCAGCAGAAGGCAGGGGTTGTACACCGGGGAGCTGTTTTTT. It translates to CASRRQGLYTGELFF.

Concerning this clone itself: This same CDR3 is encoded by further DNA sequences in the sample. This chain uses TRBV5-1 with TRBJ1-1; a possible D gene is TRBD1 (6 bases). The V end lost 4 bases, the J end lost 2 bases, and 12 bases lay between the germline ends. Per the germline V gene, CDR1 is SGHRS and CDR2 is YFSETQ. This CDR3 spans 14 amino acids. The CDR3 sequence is CASSSRTANTEAFF. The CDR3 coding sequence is TGCGCCAGCAGCAGCCGGACAGCCAACACTGAAGCTTTCTTT.

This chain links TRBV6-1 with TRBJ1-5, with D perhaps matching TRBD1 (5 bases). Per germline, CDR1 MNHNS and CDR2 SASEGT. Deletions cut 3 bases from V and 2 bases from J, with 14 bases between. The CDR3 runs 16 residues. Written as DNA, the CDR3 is TGTGCCAGCAGTGACAGGGTAGGGGTAGGCAATCAGCCCCAGCATTTT. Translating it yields CASSDRVGVGNQPQHF.

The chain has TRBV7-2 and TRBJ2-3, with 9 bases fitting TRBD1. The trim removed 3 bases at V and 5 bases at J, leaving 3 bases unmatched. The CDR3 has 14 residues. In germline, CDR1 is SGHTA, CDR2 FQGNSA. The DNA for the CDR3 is TGTGCCAGCAGCTTCTACAGGGGGCAAGATACGCAGTATTTT. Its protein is CASSFYRGQDTQYF.

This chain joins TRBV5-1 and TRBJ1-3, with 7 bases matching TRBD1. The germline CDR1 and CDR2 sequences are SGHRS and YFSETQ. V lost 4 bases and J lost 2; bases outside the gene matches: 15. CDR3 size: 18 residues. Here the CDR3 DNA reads TGCGCCAGCAGCCCAGCGAAGGGGGCGGGAGTGCCTGGAAACACCATATATTTT. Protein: CASSPAKGAGVPGNTIYF.

The CDR3 here is CASSQDSDSTDTQYF. The CDR3 DNA follows: TGCGCCAGCAGCCAAGATTCCGACAGCACAGATACGCAGTATTTT. The gene calls are TRBV4-3 and TRBJ2-3; D is uncertain. The germline CDR1 and CDR2 sequences are LGHNA and YSLEER. Deletions cut 0 bases from V and 0 bases from J, with 7 bases between. The length of the CDR3 is 15 residues.

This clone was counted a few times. CDR3 in DNA: TGTGCCATCAGTGAGACTGGACAGGGAGCTGGAAACACCATATATTTT. It codes for CAISETGQGAGNTIYF. The rearrangement uses TRBV10-3 and TRBJ1-3; TRBD1 agrees at 8 bases. This CDR3 is 16 amino acids long. V was pared by 2 bases and J by 2 bases, with 5 bases of the junction left unmatched. In germline, CDR1 is ENHRY, CDR2 SYGVKD.

The CDR3 DNA reads as TGTGCCAGCTCACCACTCCAGGGGGCGGGAGGCTACACCTTC. Protein: CASSPLQGAGGYTF. The chain uses TRBV18 and TRBJ1-2, with 8 bases lining up with TRBD1. The CDR3 is 14 amino acids. Trimming removed 1 base from V and 8 bases from J; junction bases left unmatched: 6. Germline CDR1 reads KGHSH; CDR2 reads LQKENI.

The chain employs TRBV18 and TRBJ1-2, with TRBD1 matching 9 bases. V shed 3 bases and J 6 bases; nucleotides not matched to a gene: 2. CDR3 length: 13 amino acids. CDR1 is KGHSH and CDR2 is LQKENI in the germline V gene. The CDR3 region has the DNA TGTGCCAGCTCACCCGGACAGGGGAATGGCTACACCTTC. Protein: CASSPGQGNGYTF.

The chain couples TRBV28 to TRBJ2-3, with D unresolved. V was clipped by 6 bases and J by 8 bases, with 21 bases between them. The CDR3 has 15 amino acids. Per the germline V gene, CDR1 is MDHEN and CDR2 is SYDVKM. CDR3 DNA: TGTGCCAGCAGCCCCCCCCAAGGGAACTCTGCTACGCAGTATTTT. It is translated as CASSPPQGNSATQYF.

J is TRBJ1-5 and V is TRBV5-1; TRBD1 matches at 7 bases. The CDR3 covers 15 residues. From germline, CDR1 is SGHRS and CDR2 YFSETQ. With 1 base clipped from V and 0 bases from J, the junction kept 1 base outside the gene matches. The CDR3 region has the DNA TGCGCCAGCAGCTTGACAGGGGATAGCAATCAGCCCCAGCATTTT. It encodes CASSLTGDSNQPQHF.

The CDR3 DNA reads as TGTGCCAGCAGCTTAGACAGGGGAAGGGAGACCCAGTACTTC. Amino acid sequence: CASSLDRGRETQYF. V gene TRBV11-2 combines with J gene TRBJ2-5, with D possibly being TRBD1 (6 bases). This CDR3 region has 14 residues. The germline gives CDR1 SGHAT, CDR2 FQNNGV. Trimming left V 0 bases short and J 5 bases short, with 10 bases between.

The DNA for the CDR3 is TGTGCCAGTAGTAAGGGACAAACATCTGGAAACACCATATATTTT. It translates to CASSKGQTSGNTIYF. This chain joins TRBV19 and TRBJ1-3, with D possibly TRBD1 on 6 matching bases. The CDR3 is 15 residues long. The germline V and J ends were trimmed by 4 bases and 1 base, with 11 bases remaining between them. Per the germline V gene, CDR1 is LNHDA and CDR2 is SQIVND (reference sequence).

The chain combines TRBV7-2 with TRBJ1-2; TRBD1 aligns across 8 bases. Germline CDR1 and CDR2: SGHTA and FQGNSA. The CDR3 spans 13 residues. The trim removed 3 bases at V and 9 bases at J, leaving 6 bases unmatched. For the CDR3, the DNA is TGTGCCAGCAGCTTTGGCCGGACAGGGAGCTACACCTTC. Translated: CASSFGRTGSYTF.

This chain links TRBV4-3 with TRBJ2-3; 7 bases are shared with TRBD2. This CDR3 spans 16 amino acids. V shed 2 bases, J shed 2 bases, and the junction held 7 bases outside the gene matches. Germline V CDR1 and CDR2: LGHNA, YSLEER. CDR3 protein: CASSQSTGGVTDTQYF. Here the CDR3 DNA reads TGCGCCAGCAGCCAATCTACGGGGGGAGTCACAGATACGCAGTATTTT.

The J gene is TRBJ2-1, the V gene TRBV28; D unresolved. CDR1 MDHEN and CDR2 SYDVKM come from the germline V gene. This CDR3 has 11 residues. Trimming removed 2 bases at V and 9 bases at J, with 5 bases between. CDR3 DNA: TGTGCCAGCAGTTTACGTGGTGAGCAGTTCTTC. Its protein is CASSLRGEQFF.

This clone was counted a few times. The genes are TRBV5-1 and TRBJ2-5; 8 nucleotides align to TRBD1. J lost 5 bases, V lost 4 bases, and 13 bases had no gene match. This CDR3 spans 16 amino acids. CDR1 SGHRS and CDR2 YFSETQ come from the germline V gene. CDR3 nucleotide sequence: TGCGCCAGCAGCCTCCTACCCCAGCAGGGGGCTGAGACCCAGTACTTC. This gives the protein CASSLLPQQGAETQYF.

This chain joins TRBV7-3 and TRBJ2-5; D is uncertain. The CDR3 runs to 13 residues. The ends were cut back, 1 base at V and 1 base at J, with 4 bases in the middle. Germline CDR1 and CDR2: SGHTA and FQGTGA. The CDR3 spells CASSLNSQETQYF. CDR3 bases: TGTGCCAGCAGCTTAAACAGCCAAGAGACCCAGTACTTC.

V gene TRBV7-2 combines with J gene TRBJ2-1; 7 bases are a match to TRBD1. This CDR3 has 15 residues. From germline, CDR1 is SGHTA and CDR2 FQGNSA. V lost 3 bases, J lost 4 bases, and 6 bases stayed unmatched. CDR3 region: CASSFDGRGYNEQFF. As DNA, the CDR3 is TGTGCCAGCAGCTTTGATGGCAGGGGGTACAATGAGCAGTTCTTC.

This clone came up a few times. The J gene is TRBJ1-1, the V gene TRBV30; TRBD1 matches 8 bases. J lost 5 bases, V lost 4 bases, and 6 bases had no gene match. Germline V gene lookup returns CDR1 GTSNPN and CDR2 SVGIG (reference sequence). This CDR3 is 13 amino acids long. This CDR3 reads CAWNPGGRTEAFF. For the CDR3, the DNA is TGTGCCTGGAATCCAGGGGGCAGGACTGAAGCTTTCTTT. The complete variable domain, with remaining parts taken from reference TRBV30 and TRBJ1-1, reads SQTIHQWPATLVQPVGSPLSLECTVEGTSNPNLYWYRQAAGRGLQLLFYSVGIGQISSEVPQNLSASRPQDRQFILSSKKLLLSDSGFYLCAWNPGGRTEAFFGQGTRLTVV.

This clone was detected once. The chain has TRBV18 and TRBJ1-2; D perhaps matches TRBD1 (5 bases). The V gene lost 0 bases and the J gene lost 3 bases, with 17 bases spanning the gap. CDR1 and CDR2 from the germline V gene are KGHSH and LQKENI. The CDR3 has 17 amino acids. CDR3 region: CASSPPGDGSPYYGYTF. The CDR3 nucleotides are TGTGCCAGCTCACCACCGGGGGATGGGTCCCCTTACTATGGCTACACCTTC.

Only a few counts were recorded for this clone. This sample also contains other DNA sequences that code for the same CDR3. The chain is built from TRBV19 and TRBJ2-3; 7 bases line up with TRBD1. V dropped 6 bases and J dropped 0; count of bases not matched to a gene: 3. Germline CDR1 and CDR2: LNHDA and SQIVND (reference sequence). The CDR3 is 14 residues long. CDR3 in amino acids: CASSRQGSTDTQYF. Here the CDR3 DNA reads TGTGCCAGTAGCCGACAGGGAAGCACAGATACGCAGTATTTT.